This T cell receptor (beta chain) was profiled in a study of T cell repertoires in cytomegalovirus infection. Study details: TCR beta signatures that were public indicated CMV infection and matching HLA type.

A remark on this clonotype: The antigen remains unidentified.

One entry per CDR3 protein, called by TCRdb with MiXCR from the reads. Here the sample spans about 700,000 distinct CDR3 sequences, around a third being singletons. The CDR3 spans 12 residues. Germline V gene lookup returns CDR1 SGHTA and CDR2 FQGNSA. V lost 3 bases and J lost 3, with 5 bases in between. The chain uses TRBV7-2 and TRBJ1-2; D not resolved. The sequences come from cultured PBMCs, collected from culture after CMV antigen stimulation. The source is a human donor in good health (CMV status not recorded). Some clones in this sample may be carry-over from other donors' samples. CDR3 sequence reads: CASSFRHYGYTF. Written as DNA, the CDR3 is TGTGCCAGCAGCTTTAGACACTATGGCTACACCTTC.